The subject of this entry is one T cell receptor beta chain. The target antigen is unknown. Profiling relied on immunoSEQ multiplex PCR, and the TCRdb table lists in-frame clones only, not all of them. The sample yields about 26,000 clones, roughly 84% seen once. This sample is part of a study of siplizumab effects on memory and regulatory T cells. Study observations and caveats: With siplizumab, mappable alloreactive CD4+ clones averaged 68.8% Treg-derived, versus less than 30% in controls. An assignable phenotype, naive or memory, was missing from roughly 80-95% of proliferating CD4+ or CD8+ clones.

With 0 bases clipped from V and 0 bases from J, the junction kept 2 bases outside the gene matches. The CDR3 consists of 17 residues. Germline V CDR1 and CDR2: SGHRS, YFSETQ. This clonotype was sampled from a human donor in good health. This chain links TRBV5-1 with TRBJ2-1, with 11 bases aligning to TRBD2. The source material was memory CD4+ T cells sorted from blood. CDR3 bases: TGCGCCAGCAGCTTGGGGACTAGCGGGTTCTCCTACAATGAGCAGTTCTTC. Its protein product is CASSLGTSGFSYNEQFF.